Reported below is one T cell receptor (beta chain). Its antigen is not yet known. Base qualities are not provided; no much larger clone lies one nucleotide away. The sample is drawn from a study of T cells in localized non-small cell lung cancer (dated by TCRdb to between 2020 and 2021). About the full investigation: The study examined T cell repertoires in a few hundred patients with early-stage NSCLC and compared tumors with uninvolved tumor-adjacent lungs. Of the NSCLC patients, about 130 were male and around 99 were female, and the mean age was around 66 years. The cohort was made up of around 250 treatment-naive NSCLC patients whose localized lung tumors had been resected.

At diagnosis, tumor, uninvolved tumor-adjacent lung and peripheral blood were collected and then preserved as a mix of FFPE and fresh-frozen material. Blood samples were analyzed as peripheral blood mononuclear cells for TCR repertoire profiling. The immunoSEQ Assay was used to sequence TCR beta CDR3 regions from DNA. Under the source paper's analysis protocol: To compute T cell density, TCR beta template counts were normalized to usable DNA, which was estimated by amplifying housekeeping genes. Richness was estimated using the preseqR package, with extrapolation to 400,000 templates for PBMC samples and to 120,000 templates for tissue samples. Clonality was taken to be one minus Pielou's evenness. Tissue-enriched TCRs were identified through differential abundance testing performed on productive amino-acid clonotypes, with a minimum total count of 5 and an alpha of 0.1. The Jaccard Index and the Morisita Overlap Index were used to quantify repertoire overlap between compartments. GLIPH grouped TCR beta CDR3s together with public tetramer-defined viral CDR3s, and a viral motif had to include at least three viral sequences and show V-gene enrichment. TCRdb's version of the immuneACCESS table is confined to in-frame rearrangements and falls short of the full clone set. An unresolved V gene accounts for under half of the shortfall where checked; the remainder is of unknown origin. V, J and clone size reflect that table, while D and trimming were determined from the DNA. Counted in this sample were approximately 28,000 clones; approximately 91% of them appeared once. The top ten clones comprise 11% to 15% of the sample.

What the authors observed across the whole study: Higher blood T cell density associated with longer overall survival, while higher adjacent-lung clonality associated with shorter survival. Because of the exploratory design, TCR variables were selected using unadjusted p-values without false-discovery rate correction. A median of roughly 60 of the top 100 tumor clones were detected in paired uninvolved adjacent lung, and 28 of these tumor clones were also found among the top 100 clones of the paired uninvolved adjacent lung. Because multi-region sequencing of the tumors was not done, intratumor heterogeneity could not be ruled out. Uninvolved tumor-adjacent lung showed the highest T cell clonality, higher than tumor, which suggests more focused antigenic responses in the uninvolved tumor-adjacent lung.

Deletion took 6 bases off V and 3 bases off J, with a span of 14 bases between the germline ends. From the cysteine up to the phenylalanine, the CDR3 has a length of 14 residues. Kept here is only the CDR3 DNA, which spans 42 bases and is read in frame from base 1. The germline V gene encodes CDR1 LNHDA and CDR2 SQIVND (reference sequence). Sequenced material: peripheral blood, taken before any cancer treatment. This TCR was sampled from an older female donor with stage II squamous cell lung carcinoma. The chain is encoded by TRBV19 joined to TRBJ2-5, with no reliable assignment of the D segment. The CDR3 in this case is CASSYLAMEETQYF. Here is the DNA: TGTGCCAGTAGCTACCTTGCCATGGAAGAGACCCAGTACTTC.